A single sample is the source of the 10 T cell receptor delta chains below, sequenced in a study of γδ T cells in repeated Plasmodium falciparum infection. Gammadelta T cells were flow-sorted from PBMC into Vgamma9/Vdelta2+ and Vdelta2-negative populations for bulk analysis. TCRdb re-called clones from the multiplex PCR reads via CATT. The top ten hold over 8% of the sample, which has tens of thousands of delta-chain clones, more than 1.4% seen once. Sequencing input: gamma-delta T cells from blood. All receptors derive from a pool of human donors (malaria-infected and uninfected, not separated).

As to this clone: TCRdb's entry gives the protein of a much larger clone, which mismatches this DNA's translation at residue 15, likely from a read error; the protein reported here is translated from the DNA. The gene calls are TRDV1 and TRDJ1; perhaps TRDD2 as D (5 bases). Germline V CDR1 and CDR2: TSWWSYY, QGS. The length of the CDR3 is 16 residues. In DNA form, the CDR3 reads TGTGCTCTTGGGGCAACGTTCCTGCGCGTCACCGATAAACTCACCTTT. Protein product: CALGATFLRVTDKLTF.

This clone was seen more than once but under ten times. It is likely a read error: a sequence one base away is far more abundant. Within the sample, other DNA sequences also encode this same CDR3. For the CDR3, the DNA is TGTGCTCTTGGGGAACTCCTGCCCCGTCACCTCAGGGGGGGATACACCGATAAGCTCATCTTT. It translates to CALGELLPRHLRGGYTDKLIF. No J gene call was made, and the V gene is TRDV1; TRDD3 reflects the table's D call only, with no check against the DNA. This CDR3 contains 21 residues. CDR1 and CDR2 (germline): TSWWSYY, QGS.

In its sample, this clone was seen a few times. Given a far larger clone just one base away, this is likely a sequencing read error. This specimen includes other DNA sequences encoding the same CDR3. The CDR3 region is CALGELGEPPPRSSGGCYTDKLIF. The CDR3 nucleotides read TGTGCTCTTGGGGAACTCGGGGAGCCCCCACCGAGATCCTCTGGGGGATGTTACACCGATAAACTCATCTTT. J is TRDJ1 and V is TRDV1; 9 bases map to TRDD3. The J gene is not listed in TCRdb, so it was assigned here from a DNA match to germline. Trimming cost V 0 bases and J 0 bases; bases outside gene matches: 26. Looked up from germline, CDR1 is TSWWSYY and CDR2 is QGS. The CDR3 consists of 24 residues.

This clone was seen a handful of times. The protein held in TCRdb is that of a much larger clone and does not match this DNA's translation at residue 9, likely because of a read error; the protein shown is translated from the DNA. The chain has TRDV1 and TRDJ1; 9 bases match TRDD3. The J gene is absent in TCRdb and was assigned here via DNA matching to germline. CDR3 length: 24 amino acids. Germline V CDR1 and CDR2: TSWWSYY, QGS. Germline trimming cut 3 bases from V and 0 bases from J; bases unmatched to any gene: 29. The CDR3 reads CALGDALPPYQVLGDFGYTDKLIF. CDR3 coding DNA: TGTGCTCTTGGGGATGCGCTTCCTCCCTACCAGGTACTGGGGGACTTCGGGTACACCGATAAACTCATCTTT.

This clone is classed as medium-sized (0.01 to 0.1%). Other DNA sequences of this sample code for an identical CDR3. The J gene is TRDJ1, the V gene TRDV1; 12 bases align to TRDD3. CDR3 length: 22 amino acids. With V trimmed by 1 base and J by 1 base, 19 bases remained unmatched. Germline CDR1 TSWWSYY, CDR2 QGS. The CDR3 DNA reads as TGTGCTCTTGGGGAACCCTTCGGGAGATCCTTCTGGGGGATACGCCCCACCGATAAACTCATCTTT. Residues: CALGEPFGRSFWGIRPTDKLIF.

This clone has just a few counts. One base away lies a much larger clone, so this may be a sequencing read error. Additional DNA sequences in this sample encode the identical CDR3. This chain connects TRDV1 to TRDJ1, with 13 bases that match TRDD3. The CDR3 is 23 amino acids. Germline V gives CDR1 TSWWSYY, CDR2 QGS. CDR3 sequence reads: CALGELHIPLGDTRREYTDKLIF. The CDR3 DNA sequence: TGTGCCCTTGGGGAGCTCCATATTCCACTGGGGGATACGCGGCGGGAGTACACCGATAAACTCATCTTT.

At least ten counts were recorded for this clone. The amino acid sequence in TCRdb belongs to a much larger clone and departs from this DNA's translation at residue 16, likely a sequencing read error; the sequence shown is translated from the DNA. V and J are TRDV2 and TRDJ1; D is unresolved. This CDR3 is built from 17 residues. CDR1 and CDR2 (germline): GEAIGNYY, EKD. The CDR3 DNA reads TGTGCCTGTGACACCGTGTCCTCTCCGGGGTACACCGATAAACTCACCTTT. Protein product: CACDTVSSPGYTDKLTF.

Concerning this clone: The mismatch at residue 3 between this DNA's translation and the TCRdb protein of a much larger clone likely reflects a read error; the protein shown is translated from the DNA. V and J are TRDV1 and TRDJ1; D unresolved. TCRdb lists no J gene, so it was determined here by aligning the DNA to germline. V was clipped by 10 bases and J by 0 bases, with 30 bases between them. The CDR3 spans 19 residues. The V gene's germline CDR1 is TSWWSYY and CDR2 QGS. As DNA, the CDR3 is TGTGCTCCTGGTAAGAGTTCTTTTCCCTTGGTACTTTACACCGATAAACTCATCTTT. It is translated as CAPGKSSFPLVLYTDKLIF.

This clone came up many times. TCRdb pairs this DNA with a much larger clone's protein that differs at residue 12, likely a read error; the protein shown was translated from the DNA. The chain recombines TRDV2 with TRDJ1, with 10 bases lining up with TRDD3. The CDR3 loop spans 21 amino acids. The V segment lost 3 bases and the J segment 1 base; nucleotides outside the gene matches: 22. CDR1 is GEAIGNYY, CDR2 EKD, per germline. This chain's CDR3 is CACDAYWGMTSDAGGTDKLIF. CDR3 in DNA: TGTGCCTGTGACGCGTACTGGGGGATGACTTCGGATGCGGGTGGCACCGATAAACTCATCTTT.

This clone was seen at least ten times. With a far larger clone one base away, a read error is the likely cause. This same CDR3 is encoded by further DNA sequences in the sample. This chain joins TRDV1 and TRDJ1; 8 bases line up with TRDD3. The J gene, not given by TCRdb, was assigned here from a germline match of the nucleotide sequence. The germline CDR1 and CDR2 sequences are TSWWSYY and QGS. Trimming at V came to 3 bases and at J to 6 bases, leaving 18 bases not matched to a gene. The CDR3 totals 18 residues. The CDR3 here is CALGDRDGRGIIGYKLIF. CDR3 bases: TGTGCTCTTGGGGATAGGGACGGAAGGGGGATAATCGGGTATAAACTCATCTTT.